A selection of T cell receptor beta chains follows, all from one sample in a study of blood T cell repertoires in COVID-19. Here immunoSEQ multiplex PCR was the method, and the copy in TCRdb shows in-frame clones only, minus some. The sample yields fewer than 110,000 clones, 80% to 95% seen once. Sequences were obtained from peripheral blood. The receptors here all came from a woman under 40 with acute or convalescent COVID-19. Both conserved end residues are part of each CDR3. The D gene is left open where the match is weak. Clone size is not always given. Where it is, it says once, few, many or a class for expanded clones.

d_call: -; j_call: TRBJ1-6; v_call: TRBV4-3; clone_size: -; cdr3_nt: TGCGCCAGCAGCCAAGATAGGGGTTTACTTAGCTCCTATAATTCACCCCTCCACTTT; cdr3_aa: CASSQDRGLLSSYNSPLHF
d_call: TRBD1; j_call: TRBJ1-5; v_call: TRBV7-2; clone_size: -; cdr3_nt: TGTGCCAGCAGCTTAGGGACAGGGGTCCGGCAGCCCCAGCATTTT; cdr3_aa: CASSLGTGVRQPQHF
d_call: TRBD2; j_call: TRBJ2-5; v_call: TRBV25-1; clone_size: -; cdr3_nt: TGTGCCAGCAGTGAGCACACAGCGGGGATGGGGGAGACCCAGTACTTC; cdr3_aa: CASSEHTAGMGETQYF
d_call: TRBD1; j_call: TRBJ1-1; v_call: TRBV7-8; clone_size: -; cdr3_nt: TGTGCCAGCAGCTTATGGCAAGGGGACAGGGGACGCACTGAAGCTTTCTTT; cdr3_aa: CASSLWQGDRGRTEAFF
d_call: -; j_call: TRBJ1-2; v_call: TRBV6-1; clone_size: once; cdr3_nt: TGTGCCAGCAGTCCACGAGACAGGTTGGGCTACACCTTC; cdr3_aa: CASSPRDRLGYTF
d_call: -; j_call: TRBJ1-1; v_call: TRBV4-2; clone_size: -; cdr3_nt: TGTGCCAGCAGCCAAGAACGGGGGAAGACGACTGAAGCTTTCTTT; cdr3_aa: CASSQERGKTTEAFF
d_call: TRBD2; j_call: TRBJ2-7; v_call: TRBV10-3; clone_size: -; cdr3_nt: TGTGCCATCAGTGACACCCGGACTAGCGAGAGCTACGAGCAGTACTTC; cdr3_aa: CAISDTRTSESYEQYF
d_call: -; j_call: TRBJ1-2; v_call: TRBV4-2; clone_size: -; cdr3_nt: TGTGCCAGCAGCCAAGATCGACAGGTCTATTATGGCTACACCTTC; cdr3_aa: CASSQDRQVYYGYTF
d_call: -; j_call: TRBJ2-3; v_call: TRBV19; clone_size: -; cdr3_nt: TGTGCCAGTAGTATAATCGCTGTTGGGCAGGGGATAGATACGCAGTATTTT; cdr3_aa: CASSIIAVGQGIDTQYF
d_call: -; j_call: TRBJ1-1; v_call: TRBV4-3; clone_size: -; cdr3_nt: TGCGCCAGCAGCCAAGATCGAGCAGGGGTCTGGAACACTGAAGCTTTCTTT; cdr3_aa: CASSQDRAGVWNTEAFF
d_call: -; j_call: TRBJ1-2; v_call: TRBV2; clone_size: -; cdr3_nt: TGTGCCAGCAGTGAAATTATATATGGCTACACCTTC; cdr3_aa: CASSEIIYGYTF
d_call: -; j_call: TRBJ2-6; v_call: TRBV7-9; clone_size: -; cdr3_nt: TGTGCCAGCAGCCTAGGGACAAACGTCCTGACTTTC; cdr3_aa: CASSLGTNVLTF
d_call: -; j_call: TRBJ2-7; v_call: TRBV21-1; clone_size: -; cdr3_nt: TGTGCCAGCAGCAAAGCGGGGGGGGGCAAGTCCGTTCACGAGCAGTACTTC; cdr3_aa: CASSKAGGGKSVHEQYF
d_call: TRBD2; j_call: TRBJ2-1; v_call: TRBV7-3; clone_size: -; cdr3_nt: TGTGCCAGCAGCTTAATACCCTGGGAGCGGGGACCAAGCTCCTACAATGAGCAGTTCTTC; cdr3_aa: CASSLIPWERGPSSYNEQFF
d_call: TRBD2; j_call: TRBJ2-7; v_call: TRBV2; clone_size: -; cdr3_nt: TGTGCCAGCAGTAACGGAGGGGGTCGCGGGACTAGCGGCACCTACGAGCAGTACTTC; cdr3_aa: CASSNGGGRGTSGTYEQYF
d_call: TRBD2; j_call: TRBJ2-3; v_call: TRBV4-3; clone_size: -; cdr3_nt: TGCGCCAGCAGCCCTCACCGGACTAGCGGGGGGGCCACAGATACGCAGTATTTT; cdr3_aa: CASSPHRTSGGATDTQYF
d_call: -; j_call: TRBJ1-1; v_call: TRBV9; clone_size: -; cdr3_nt: TGTGCCAGCAGCGTCGGGGGGCTGATGAACACTGAAGCTTTCTTT; cdr3_aa: CASSVGGLMNTEAFF
d_call: TRBD1; j_call: TRBJ2-7; v_call: TRBV28; clone_size: -; cdr3_nt: TGTGCCAGCAGACACAGGGGGCGTGACGAGCAGTACTTC; cdr3_aa: CASRHRGRDEQYF
d_call: -; j_call: TRBJ1-2; v_call: TRBV4-1; clone_size: once; cdr3_nt: TGCGCCAGCAGCCGACCACAGGATTCCTACACCTTC; cdr3_aa: CASSRPQDSYTF
d_call: -; j_call: TRBJ2-2; v_call: TRBV1; clone_size: few; cdr3_nt: TGCACCAGCAGGGCGGGACTAGCCAGCACCGGGGAGCTGTTTTTT; cdr3_aa: CTSRAGLASTGELFF
d_call: TRBD1; j_call: TRBJ1-6; v_call: TRBV29-1; clone_size: -; cdr3_nt: TGCAGCGCCGGGACAGGGCAGAATTCACCCCTCCACTTT; cdr3_aa: CSAGTGQNSPLHF
d_call: -; j_call: TRBJ2-1; v_call: TRBV10-3; clone_size: -; cdr3_nt: TGTGCCATCAGTGAGGTGCAGGGCAATGAGCAGTTCTTC; cdr3_aa: CAISEVQGNEQFF
d_call: -; j_call: TRBJ1-6; v_call: TRBV28; clone_size: -; cdr3_nt: TGTGCCAGCAGGCCGTACCCGGAGGGCACCCTCCACTTT; cdr3_aa: CASRPYPEGTLHF
d_call: -; j_call: TRBJ2-2; v_call: TRBV7-7; clone_size: once; cdr3_nt: TGTGCCAGCAGCTTAGAACCCGGGACTCGAAAGAACACCGGGGAGCTGTTTTTT; cdr3_aa: CASSLEPGTRKNTGELFF
d_call: -; j_call: TRBJ1-1; v_call: TRBV18; clone_size: -; cdr3_nt: TGTGCCAGCTCACCATTGACGGAGGGGAACACTGAAGCTTTCTTT; cdr3_aa: CASSPLTEGNTEAFF
d_call: -; j_call: TRBJ1-6; v_call: TRBV30; clone_size: -; cdr3_nt: TGTGCCTGGAAGCGGGATTTGGTAGATAATTCACCCCTCCACTTT; cdr3_aa: CAWKRDLVDNSPLHF
d_call: TRBD2; j_call: TRBJ2-3; v_call: TRBV6-4; clone_size: -; cdr3_nt: TGTGCCGCCATACTAGCGGGGCTCACAGATACGCAGTATTTT; cdr3_aa: CAAILAGLTDTQYF
d_call: TRBD1; j_call: TRBJ2-7; v_call: TRBV18; clone_size: once; cdr3_nt: TGTGCCAGCTCACCTGGGGACAGTGGCTACGAGCAGTACTTC; cdr3_aa: CASSPGDSGYEQYF
d_call: -; j_call: TRBJ1-5; v_call: TRBV28; clone_size: -; cdr3_nt: TGTGCCAGCAGCCGAAGAGGGGGACGGGGTCAGCCCCAGCATTTT; cdr3_aa: CASSRRGGRGQPQHF
d_call: TRBD2; j_call: TRBJ2-1; v_call: TRBV3-1/TRBV3-2; clone_size: -; cdr3_nt: TGTGCCAGCAGCCAAGATAGCGGGGACTACAATGAGCAGTTCTTC; cdr3_aa: CASSQDSGDYNEQFF
d_call: -; j_call: TRBJ1-5; v_call: TRBV5-5; clone_size: once; cdr3_nt: TGTGCCAGCAGCTTGGTGGGAGAGTCCAATCAGCCCCAGCATTTT; cdr3_aa: CASSLVGESNQPQHF
d_call: TRBD2; j_call: TRBJ2-5; v_call: TRBV9; clone_size: -; cdr3_nt: TGTGCCAGCAGCGACCACCCCGCGGGGGGACAGACCCAGTACTTC; cdr3_aa: CASSDHPAGGQTQYF
d_call: TRBD1; j_call: TRBJ1-3; v_call: TRBV9; clone_size: -; cdr3_nt: TGTGCCAGCAGCGAGACCGGGACAGGCTCTGGAAACACCATATATTTT; cdr3_aa: CASSETGTGSGNTIYF
d_call: -; j_call: TRBJ2-7; v_call: TRBV11-2; clone_size: once; cdr3_nt: TGTGCCAGCAGCCCCCGTCTAACCTACGAGCAGTACTTC; cdr3_aa: CASSPRLTYEQYF
d_call: -; j_call: TRBJ1-2; v_call: TRBV28; clone_size: -; cdr3_nt: TGTGCCAGCAGTGCAGGGGATTATGGCTACACCTTC; cdr3_aa: CASSAGDYGYTF
d_call: -; j_call: TRBJ2-7; v_call: TRBV6-5; clone_size: -; cdr3_nt: TGTGCCAGCAGCACCATACCAGCCTACGAGCAGTACTTC; cdr3_aa: CASSTIPAYEQYF
d_call: TRBD2; j_call: TRBJ2-3; v_call: TRBV2; clone_size: once; cdr3_nt: TGTGCCAGCAGGAAACGGCCAGGGACTAGCGGACCCACAGATACGCAGTATTTT; cdr3_aa: CASRKRPGTSGPTDTQYF
d_call: TRBD2; j_call: TRBJ2-5; v_call: TRBV30; clone_size: -; cdr3_nt: TGTGCCTGGATTTCGGGGGGTGGGGAGACCCAGTACTTC; cdr3_aa: CAWISGGGETQYF
d_call: -; j_call: TRBJ2-3; v_call: TRBV5-1; clone_size: -; cdr3_nt: TGCGCCAGCAGCCCCGGGGTGGATCTAGATACGCAGTATTTT; cdr3_aa: CASSPGVDLDTQYF
d_call: -; j_call: TRBJ2-5; v_call: TRBV21-1; clone_size: -; cdr3_nt: TGTGCCAGCAGCAAACATGACAGGGTGTCCCCGTTTTGGGGGAAAGAGACCCAGTACTTC; cdr3_aa: CASSKHDRVSPFWGKETQYF
d_call: TRBD1; j_call: TRBJ2-4; v_call: TRBV4-3; clone_size: -; cdr3_nt: TGCGCCAGCAGCCAAGATACGGCCCCAGGGGGTTTAGCCAAAAACATTCAGTACTTC; cdr3_aa: CASSQDTAPGGLAKNIQYF
d_call: TRBD2; j_call: TRBJ2-1; v_call: TRBV11-2; clone_size: -; cdr3_nt: TGTGCCAGCAGCTTAGAGCCCGGGACTAGCGGTCCTGGGAATGAGCAGTTCTTC; cdr3_aa: CASSLEPGTSGPGNEQFF